Listed here are 2 T cell receptor beta chains from one sample, sequenced in a study of T cell responses to AZD1222 COVID-19 vaccine. Some clones are missing from TCRdb's copy, which holds only in-frame ones; the method was immunoSEQ multiplex PCR. In the table there are 120,000 or so clones, 87% of which are singletons. Here the sequenced sample was peripheral blood, taken on day 0 of AZD1222 vaccination. These receptors came from an adult in good health.

The chain is built from TRBV20-1 and TRBJ2-1, with D tentatively TRBD1 or TRBD2 (5 bases each). This CDR3 has 11 amino acids. The germline CDR1 and CDR2 sequences are DFQATT and SNEGSKA (reference sequence). Trimming took off 5 bases at V and 12 bases at J, with 14 bases between the two ends. CDR3 sequence reads: CSALTGTGQFF. DNA for the CDR3: TGCAGTGCTCTTACCGGGACCGGGCAGTTCTTC.

This clone was detected only once. The chain uses TRBV7-5 and TRBJ2-4; the table assigns TRBD2, which was not confirmed against the DNA. TRBV7-5 is a documented pseudogene. CDR3 length: 16 residues. For the CDR3, the DNA is TGTGCCAGAAGCCACGGGGAGGGGGTTCGAGAAAACATTCAGTACTTC. Protein product: CARSHGEGVRENIQYF.